This T cell receptor (beta chain) emerged from a study of T cell responses to AZD1222 COVID-19 vaccine. The CDR3 runs to 14 residues. Germline-derived CDR1 and CDR2 are MNHNY and SVGAGI (reference sequence). J gave up 7 bases and V 7 bases, and 7 bases lay outside the gene matches. Some clones are missing from TCRdb's copy, which holds only in-frame ones; the method was immunoSEQ multiplex PCR. Altogether approximately 130,000 clones are present, around 92% being singletons, with the ten largest covering about 1.1%. The chain uses TRBV6-6 and TRBJ1-2; 12 bases map to TRBD1. The clonotype was recovered from an adult in good health. This specimen consisted of peripheral blood, obtained on day 0 of AZD1222 vaccination. CDR3 DNA: TGTGCCAGCACCCAGGGACAGGGGGCGTTTGGCTACACCTTC. Its translation: CASTQGQGAFGYTF.